Below, one TCR beta chain is given with its context. What it recognizes is unknown. A second PCR, run for about 7 to 11 cycles, used a sample-barcoded 5' primer plus a J-beta primer mix. TCRdb redid the calling of the 5' RACE reads with MiXCR, one entry per CDR3 protein. The sample contains approximately 780,000 distinct CDR3 sequences, roughly 25% of which appear only once. The data belong to a study of blood T cells in healthy people across ages. Findings and caveats of the study: Estimates of total diversity, which came from one million sequenced T cells, were considered to be underestimates.

CDR3 length: 18 residues. J gave up 0 bases and V 3 bases, and 7 bases lay outside the gene matches. The same sample was also studied in work on T cells of mothers and their children. From that study: A few healthy Caucasian mothers, along with their six children, were the donors. Sequencing revealed no T cell clones that were persistent and microchimeric.

The chain combines TRBV12-3 or TRBV12-4 with TRBJ2-3, with 12 nucleotides matching TRBD1. Sequenced input: blood. The sequence was obtained from a boy aged 10-17 years in good health. CDR3 coding DNA: TGTGCCAGCAGTTTTGGGGACAGGGGGCATGGGAGCACAGATACGCAGTATTTT. This translates into CASSFGDRGHGSTDTQYF.